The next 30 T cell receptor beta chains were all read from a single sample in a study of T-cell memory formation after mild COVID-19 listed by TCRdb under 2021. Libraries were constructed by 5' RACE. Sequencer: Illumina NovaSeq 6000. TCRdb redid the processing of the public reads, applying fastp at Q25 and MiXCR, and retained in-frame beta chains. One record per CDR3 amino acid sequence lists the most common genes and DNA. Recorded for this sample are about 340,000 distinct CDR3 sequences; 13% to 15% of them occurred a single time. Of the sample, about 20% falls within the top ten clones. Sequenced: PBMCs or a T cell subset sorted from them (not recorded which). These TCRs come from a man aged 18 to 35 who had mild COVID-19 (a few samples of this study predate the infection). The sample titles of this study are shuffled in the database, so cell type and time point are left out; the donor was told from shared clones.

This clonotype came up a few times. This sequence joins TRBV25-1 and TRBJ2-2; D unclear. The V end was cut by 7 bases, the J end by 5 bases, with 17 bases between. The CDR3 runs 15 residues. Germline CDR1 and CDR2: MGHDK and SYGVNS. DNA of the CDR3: TGTGCCAGCAATAAGGACGGCCTATCGACCGGGGAGCTGTTTTTT. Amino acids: CASNKDGLSTGELFF.

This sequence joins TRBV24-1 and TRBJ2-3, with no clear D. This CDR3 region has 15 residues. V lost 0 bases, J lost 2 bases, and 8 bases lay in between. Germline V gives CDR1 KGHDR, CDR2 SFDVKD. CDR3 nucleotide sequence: TGTGCCACCAGTGATTTGAACAGTCTCACAGATACGCAGTATTTT. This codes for CATSDLNSLTDTQYF.

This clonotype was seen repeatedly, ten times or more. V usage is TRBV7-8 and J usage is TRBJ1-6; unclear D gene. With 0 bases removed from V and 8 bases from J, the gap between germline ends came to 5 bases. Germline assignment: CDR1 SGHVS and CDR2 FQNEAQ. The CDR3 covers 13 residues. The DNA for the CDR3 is TGTGCCAGCAGCTTAGCCGGCTATTCACCCCTCCACTTT. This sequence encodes CASSLAGYSPLHF.

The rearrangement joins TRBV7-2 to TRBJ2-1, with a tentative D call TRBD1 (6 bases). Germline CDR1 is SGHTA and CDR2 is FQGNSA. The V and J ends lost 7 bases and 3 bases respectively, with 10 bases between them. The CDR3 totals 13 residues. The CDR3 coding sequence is TGTGCCAGCACCGGGACACACTACAATGAGCAGTTCTTC. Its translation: CASTGTHYNEQFF.

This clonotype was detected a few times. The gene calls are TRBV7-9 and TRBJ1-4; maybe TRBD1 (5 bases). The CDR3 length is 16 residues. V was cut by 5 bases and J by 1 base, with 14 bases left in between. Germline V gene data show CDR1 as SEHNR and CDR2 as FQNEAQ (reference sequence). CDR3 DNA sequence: TGTGCCAGCAGCCCTAAAGGGGCAGTAACTAATGAAAAACTGTTTTTT. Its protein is CASSPKGAVTNEKLFF.

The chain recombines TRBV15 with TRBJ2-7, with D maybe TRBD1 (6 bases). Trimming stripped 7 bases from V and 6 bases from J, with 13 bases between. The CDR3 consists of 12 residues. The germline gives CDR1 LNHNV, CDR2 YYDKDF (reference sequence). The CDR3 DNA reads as TGTGCCACCAAGAGGGGGTTTGGCGAGCAGTACTTC. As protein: CATKRGFGEQYF.

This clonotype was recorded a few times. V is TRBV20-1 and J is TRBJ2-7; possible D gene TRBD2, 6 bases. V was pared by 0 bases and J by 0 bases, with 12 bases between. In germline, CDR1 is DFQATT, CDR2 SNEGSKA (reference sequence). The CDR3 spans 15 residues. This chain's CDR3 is CSARDPRDFSYEQYF. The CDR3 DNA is TGCAGTGCTAGAGATCCCCGGGACTTCTCCTACGAGCAGTACTTC.

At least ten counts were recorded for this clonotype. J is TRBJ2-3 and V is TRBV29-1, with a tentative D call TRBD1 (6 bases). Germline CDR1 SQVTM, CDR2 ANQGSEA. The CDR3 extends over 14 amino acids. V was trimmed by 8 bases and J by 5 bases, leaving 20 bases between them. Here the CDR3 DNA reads TGCAGCTCGGGTCCTCGGCTCAGGGGAGATACGCAGTATTTT. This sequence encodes CSSGPRLRGDTQYF.

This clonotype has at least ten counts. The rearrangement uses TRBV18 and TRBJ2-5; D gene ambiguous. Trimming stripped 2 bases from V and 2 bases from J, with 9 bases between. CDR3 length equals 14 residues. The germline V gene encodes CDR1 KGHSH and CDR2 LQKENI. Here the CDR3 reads CASSPGNRQETQYF. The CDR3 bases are TGTGCCAGCTCACCAGGGAATAGGCAAGAGACCCAGTACTTC.

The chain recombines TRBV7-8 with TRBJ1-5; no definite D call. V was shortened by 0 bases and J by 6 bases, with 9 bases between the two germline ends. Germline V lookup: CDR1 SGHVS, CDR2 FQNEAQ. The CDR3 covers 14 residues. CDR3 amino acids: CASSLAAVPQPQHF. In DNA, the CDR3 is TGTGCCAGCAGCTTAGCGGCAGTTCCTCAGCCCCAGCATTTT.

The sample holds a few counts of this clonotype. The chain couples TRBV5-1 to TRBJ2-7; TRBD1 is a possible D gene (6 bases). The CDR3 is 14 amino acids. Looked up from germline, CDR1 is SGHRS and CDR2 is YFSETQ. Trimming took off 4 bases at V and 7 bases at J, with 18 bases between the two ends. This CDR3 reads CASSTGTGPGEQYF. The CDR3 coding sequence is TGCGCCAGCAGCACAGGGACGGGACCGGGAGAGCAGTACTTC. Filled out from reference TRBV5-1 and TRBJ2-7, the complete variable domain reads KAGVTQTPRYLIKTRGQQVTLSCSPISGHRSVSWYQQTPGQGLQFLFEYFSETQRNKGNFPGRFSGRQFSNSRSEMNVSTLELGDSALYLCASSTGTGPGEQYFGPGTRLTVT.

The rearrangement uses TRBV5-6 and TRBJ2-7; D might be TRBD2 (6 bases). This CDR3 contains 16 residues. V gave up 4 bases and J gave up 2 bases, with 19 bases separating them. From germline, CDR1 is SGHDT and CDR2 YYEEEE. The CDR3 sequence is CASSPTGLARTYEQYF. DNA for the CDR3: TGTGCCAGCAGCCCCACGGGGCTAGCGAGGACCTACGAGCAGTACTTC.

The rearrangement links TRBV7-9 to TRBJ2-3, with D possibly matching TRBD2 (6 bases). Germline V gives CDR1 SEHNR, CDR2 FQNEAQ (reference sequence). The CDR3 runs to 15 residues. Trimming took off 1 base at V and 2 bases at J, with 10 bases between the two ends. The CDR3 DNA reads TGTGCCAGCAGCTTAGTGGGGAGGCTCACAGATACGCAGTATTTT. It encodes CASSLVGRLTDTQYF.

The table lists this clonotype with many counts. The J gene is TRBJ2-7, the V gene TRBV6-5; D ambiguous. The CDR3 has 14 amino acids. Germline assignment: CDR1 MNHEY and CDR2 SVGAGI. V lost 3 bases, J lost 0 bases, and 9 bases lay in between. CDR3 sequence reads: CASSYGRNSYEQYF. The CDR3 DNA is TGTGCCAGCAGTTATGGGCGAAACTCCTACGAGCAGTACTTC.

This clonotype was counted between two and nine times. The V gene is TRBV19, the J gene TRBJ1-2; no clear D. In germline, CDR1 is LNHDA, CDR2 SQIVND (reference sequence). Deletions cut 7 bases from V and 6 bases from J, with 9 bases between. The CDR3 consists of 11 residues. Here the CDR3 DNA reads TGTGCCAGTAATCGGCGTGATGGCTACACCTTC. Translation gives CASNRRDGYTF.

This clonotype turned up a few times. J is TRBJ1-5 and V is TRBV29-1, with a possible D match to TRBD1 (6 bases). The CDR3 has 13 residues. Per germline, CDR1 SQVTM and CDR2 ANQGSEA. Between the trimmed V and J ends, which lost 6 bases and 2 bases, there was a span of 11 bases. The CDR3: CSVGKGGNQPQHF. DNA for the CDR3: TGCAGCGTGGGCAAGGGGGGCAATCAGCCCCAGCATTTT.

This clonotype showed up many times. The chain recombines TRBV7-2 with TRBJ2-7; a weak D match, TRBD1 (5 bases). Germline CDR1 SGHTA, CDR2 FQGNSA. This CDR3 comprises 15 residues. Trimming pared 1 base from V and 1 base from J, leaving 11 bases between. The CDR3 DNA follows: TGTGCCAGCAGCTTAGATTGGGGCAGATCCTACGAGCAGTACGTC. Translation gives CASSLDWGRSYEQYV.

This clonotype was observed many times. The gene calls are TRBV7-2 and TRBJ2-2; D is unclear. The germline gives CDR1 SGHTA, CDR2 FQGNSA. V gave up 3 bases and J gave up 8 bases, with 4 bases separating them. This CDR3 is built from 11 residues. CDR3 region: CASSFGGELFF. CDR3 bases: TGTGCCAGCAGCTTCGGGGGGGAGCTGTTTTTT.

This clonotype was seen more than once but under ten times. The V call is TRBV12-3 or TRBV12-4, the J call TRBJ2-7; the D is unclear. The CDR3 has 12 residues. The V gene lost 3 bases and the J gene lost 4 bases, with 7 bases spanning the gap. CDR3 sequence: CASSFFGYEQYF. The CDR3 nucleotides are TGTGCCAGCAGTTTTTTCGGGTACGAGCAGTACTTC.

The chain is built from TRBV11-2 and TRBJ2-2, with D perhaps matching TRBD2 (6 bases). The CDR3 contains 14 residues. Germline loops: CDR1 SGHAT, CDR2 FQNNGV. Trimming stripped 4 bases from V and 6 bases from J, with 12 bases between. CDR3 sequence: CASSSSVYAGELFF. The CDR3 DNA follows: TGTGCCAGCAGCTCTAGCGTGTACGCCGGGGAGCTGTTTTTT.

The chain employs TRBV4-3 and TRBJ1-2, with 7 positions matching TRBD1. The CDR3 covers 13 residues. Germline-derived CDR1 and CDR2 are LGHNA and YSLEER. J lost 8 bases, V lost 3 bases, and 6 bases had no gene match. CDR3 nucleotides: TGCGCCAGCAGCCAGGTCCGGGACAGCGGCTACACCTTC. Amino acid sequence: CASSQVRDSGYTF.

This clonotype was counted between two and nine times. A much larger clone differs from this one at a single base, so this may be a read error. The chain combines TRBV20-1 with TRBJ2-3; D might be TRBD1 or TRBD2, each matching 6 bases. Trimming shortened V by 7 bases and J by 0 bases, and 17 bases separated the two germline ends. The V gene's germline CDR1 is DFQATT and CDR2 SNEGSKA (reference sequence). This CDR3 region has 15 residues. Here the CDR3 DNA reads TGCAGTGTCTGGACCGGGGGCTCTAGCACAGATACGCAGTATTTT. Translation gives CSVWTGGSSTDTQYF.

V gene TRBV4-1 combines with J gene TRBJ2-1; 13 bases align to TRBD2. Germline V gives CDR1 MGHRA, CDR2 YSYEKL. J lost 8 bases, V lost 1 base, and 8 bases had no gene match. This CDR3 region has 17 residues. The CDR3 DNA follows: TGCGCCAGCAGCCAAGGGTCAGGGACTAGCGGGATATATGAGCAGTTCTTC. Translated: CASSQGSGTSGIYEQFF.

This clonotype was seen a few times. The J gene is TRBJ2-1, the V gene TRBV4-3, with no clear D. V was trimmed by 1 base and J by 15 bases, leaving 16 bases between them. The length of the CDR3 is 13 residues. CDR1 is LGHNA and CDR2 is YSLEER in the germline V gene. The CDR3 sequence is CASSQARTGLPFF. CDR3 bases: TGCGCCAGCAGCCAAGCGCGCACCGGGTTACCGTTCTTC.

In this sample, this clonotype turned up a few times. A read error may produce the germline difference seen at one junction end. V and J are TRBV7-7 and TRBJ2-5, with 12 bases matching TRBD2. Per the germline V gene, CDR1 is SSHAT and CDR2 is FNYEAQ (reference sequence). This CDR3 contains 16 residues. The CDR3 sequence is CASSSRTSGVGETQYF. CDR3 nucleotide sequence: TGTGCTAGCAGCTCCCGGACTAGCGGGGTGGGAGAGACCCAGTACTTC.

The DNA for the CDR3 is TGTGCCAGCAGTGACCTGGGGGACCGAGCTAGCACAGATACGCAGTATTTT. As protein: CASSDLGDRASTDTQYF. The rearrangement joins TRBV6-4 to TRBJ2-3, with D perhaps given as TRBD1 or TRBD2 (5 bases each). With 2 bases removed from V and 0 bases from J, the gap between germline ends came to 15 bases. Germline CDR1 and CDR2: MRHNA and SNTAGT. The CDR3 runs 17 residues.

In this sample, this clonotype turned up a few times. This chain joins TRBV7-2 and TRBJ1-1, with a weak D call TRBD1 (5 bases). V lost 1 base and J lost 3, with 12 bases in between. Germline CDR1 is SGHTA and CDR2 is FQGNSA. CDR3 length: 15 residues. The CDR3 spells CASSLVREEYTEAFF. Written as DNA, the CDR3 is TGTGCCAGCAGCTTAGTCAGGGAGGAATACACTGAAGCTTTCTTT.

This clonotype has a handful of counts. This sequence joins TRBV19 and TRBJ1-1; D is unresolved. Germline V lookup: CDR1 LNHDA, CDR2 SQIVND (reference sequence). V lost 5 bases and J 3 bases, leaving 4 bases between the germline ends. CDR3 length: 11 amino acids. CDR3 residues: CASSPDTEAFF. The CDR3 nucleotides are TGTGCCAGTAGTCCCGACACTGAAGCTTTCTTT. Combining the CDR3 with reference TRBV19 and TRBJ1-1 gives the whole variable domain DGGITQSPKYLFRKEGQNVTLSCEQNLNHDAMYWYRQDPGQGLRLIYYSQIVNDFQKGDIAEGYSVSREKKESFPLTVTSAQKNPTAFYLCASSPDTEAFFGQGTRLTVV.

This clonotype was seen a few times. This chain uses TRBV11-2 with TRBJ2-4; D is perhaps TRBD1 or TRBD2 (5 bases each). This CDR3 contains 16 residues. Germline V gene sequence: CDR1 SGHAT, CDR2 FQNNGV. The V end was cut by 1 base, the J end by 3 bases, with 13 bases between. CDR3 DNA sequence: TGTGCCAGCAGCTTAGTCGGGGCGCGTGGCAAAAACATTCAGTACTTC. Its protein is CASSLVGARGKNIQYF.

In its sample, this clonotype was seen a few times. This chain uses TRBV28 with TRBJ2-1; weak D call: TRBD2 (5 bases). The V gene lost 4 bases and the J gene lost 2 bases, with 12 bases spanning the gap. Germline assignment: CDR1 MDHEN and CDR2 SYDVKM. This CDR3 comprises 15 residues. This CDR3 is CASSSPGSPYNEQFF. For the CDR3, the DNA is TGTGCCAGCAGTTCTCCGGGAAGCCCCTACAATGAGCAGTTCTTC.